The entry below gives a single T cell receptor beta chain sequence along with its context. As handled by the study authors: By means of reference gene primer amplification, nucleated cell counts were estimated. Assay: immunoSEQ multiplex PCR; the TCRdb copy retains only in-frame clones and omits some. V and J calls plus clone size are reproduced from that table; the DNA served to infer D and trimming. The sample carries about 83,000 clones, approximately 85% recorded once. This sample was taken from a study of blood T cell repertoires in COVID-19. Looking at the study overall: Acute and convalescent COVID-19 specimens originated in the United States, Italy and Spain.

The CDR3 contains 17 residues. Germline lookup yields CDR1 LGHNA and CDR2 YNFKEQ. J lost 0 bases, V lost 4 bases, and 11 bases had no gene match. The receptor was isolated from a man aged 45-60 years with active COVID-19. Sequences were obtained from peripheral blood. This rearrangement joins TRBV4-2 to TRBJ2-7; 8 nucleotides align to TRBD1. The CDR3 nucleotides are TGTGCCAGCAGCCTAGGATTTACAGGGGGAAGCTCCTACGAGCAGTACTTC. Protein product: CASSLGFTGGSSYEQYF.